The entry that follows covers one T cell receptor (beta chain) sequence. What it binds is unknown. This CDR3 is 14 amino acids long. Germline-derived CDR1 and CDR2 are SGHDN and FVKESK. The V gene lost 1 base and the J gene lost 3 bases, with 9 bases spanning the gap. This entry belongs to a study of identifying expanded T cells in peripheral blood. Study conclusions and caveats: Clone count variance between approximately two-week samples rose with total template count. Technical replicates showed about 1.1 changed clones; approximately 2 weeks roughly 15; four weeks 19.

Method: immunoSEQ multiplex PCR; TCRdb's copy keeps in-frame clones and lacks some. The table lists tens of thousands of clones, roughly 86% of them singletons. Sequencing used blood. V and J are TRBV14 and TRBJ2-5; D ambiguous. This TCR came from a person aged 18 to 75 in good health. As DNA, the CDR3 is TGTGCCAGCAGCCAAGGGTCAGTGAAAGAGACCCAGTACTTC. It translates to CASSQGSVKETQYF.